Each of the 32 T cell receptor beta chains below was sequenced from the same sample in a study of blood T cell repertoires in COVID-19 (dated by TCRdb to 2018 to 2021). The library was obtained by the immunoSEQ multiplex PCR assay. What TCRdb holds here is the immuneACCESS table cut down to in-frame rearrangements. Part of the clones is not present; checked against another copy, under half of the missing clones reflect an unresolved V gene, and the others are unexplained. The sample table contains some 200,000 clones; only one count was recorded for about 86% of them. The ten largest account for 1.3% of the sample. The sample taken for sequencing was PBMCs or T cells enriched from blood (not recorded which). The receptor source for this set is a woman aged 40 to 55 with acute COVID-19.

The chain employs TRBV3-1 (or the pseudogene TRBV3-2) and TRBJ1-1; D unresolved. The CDR3 contains 12 residues. V lost 5 bases and J lost 3, with 7 bases in between. CDR1 and CDR2 (germline): LGHDT, YNNKEL (reference sequence). The CDR3, as DNA: TGTGCCAGCAGCTCGACTTACACTGAAGCTTTCTTT. Its translation is CASSSTYTEAFF.

The V call is TRBV10-1, the J call TRBJ2-1; 12 positions match TRBD2. The CDR3 totals 16 residues. Losses at the gene ends were 8 bases for V and 2 bases for J; bases not matched to a gene: 7. Per the germline V gene, CDR1 is WNHNN and CDR2 is SYGVQD (reference sequence). The CDR3 reads CASGTSGRHPYNEQFF. DNA for the CDR3: TGCGCCAGCGGTACTAGCGGGAGGCATCCCTACAATGAGCAGTTCTTC.

This rearrangement joins TRBV5-1 to TRBJ2-7, with TRBD1 identical over 9 bases. Germline V CDR1 and CDR2: SGHRS, YFSETQ. This CDR3 contains 15 residues. V shed 4 bases and J 4 bases; nucleotides not matched to a gene: 9. CDR3 in amino acids: CASSTTTGGGYEQYF. The CDR3 DNA sequence: TGCGCCAGCAGCACCACGACAGGGGGAGGATACGAGCAGTACTTC.

The gene calls are TRBV3-1 (or the pseudogene TRBV3-2) and TRBJ2-2; 11 bases align to TRBD2. V shed 0 bases and J 7 bases; nucleotides not matched to a gene: 10. The CDR3 runs to 18 residues. Germline CDR1 LGHDT, CDR2 YNNKEL (reference sequence). CDR3 loop: CASSQDRRLAGGIGELFF. The CDR3 coding sequence is TGTGCCAGCAGCCAAGATCGCCGGCTAGCGGGAGGAATCGGGGAGCTGTTTTTT.

This rearrangement joins TRBV5-1 to TRBJ1-6, with 7 bases fitting TRBD1. CDR3 size: 14 residues. The V gene end was trimmed by 4 bases and the J gene end by 8 bases; junction bases not matched to a gene: 6. CDR1 is SGHRS and CDR2 is YFSETQ in the germline V gene. The CDR3 DNA sequence: TGCGCCAGCAGCCCGGGACAGTCCCATTCACCCCTCCACTTT. It specifies CASSPGQSHSPLHF.

The V and J genes are TRBV27 and TRBJ2-7; possibly TRBD2 for D (6 bases). Germline V gene lookup returns CDR1 MNHEY and CDR2 SMNVEV (reference sequence). The length of the CDR3 is 13 residues. Trimming pared 5 bases from V and 2 bases from J, leaving 10 bases between. CDR3 DNA: TGTGCCAGCAGTAGCGGGCTTCCCTACGAGCAGTACTTC. This translates into CASSSGLPYEQYF.

Details on this clone: Other DNA sequences in this sample translate to the same CDR3. The chain has TRBV3-1 (or the pseudogene TRBV3-2) and TRBJ2-1; no definite D call. The germline CDR1 and CDR2 sequences are LGHDT and YNNKEL (reference sequence). The V and J ends lost 0 bases and 4 bases respectively, with 7 bases between them. This CDR3 spans 14 amino acids. CDR3 sequence: CASSQEGQYNEQFF. The DNA of the CDR3 is TGTGCCAGCAGCCAAGAGGGCCAGTACAATGAGCAGTTCTTC.

The gene calls are TRBV18 and TRBJ1-1; 7 nucleotides match TRBD1. The V gene's germline CDR1 is KGHSH and CDR2 LQKENI. J lost 2 bases, V lost 4 bases, and 10 bases had no gene match. CDR3 length equals 16 residues. This CDR3 is CASSRQTGTPNTEAFF. CDR3 DNA sequence: TGTGCCAGCTCACGACAGACAGGGACGCCAAACACTGAAGCTTTCTTT.

The chain is built from TRBV7-6 and TRBJ2-1, with TRBD2 as a possible D gene (6 bases). Germline loops: CDR1 SGHVS, CDR2 FNYEAQ. Trimming cost V 2 bases and J 7 bases, with 15 bases left between them. The CDR3 loop spans 15 amino acids. The CDR3 here is CASSLKTGVSNEQFF. CDR3 sequence (DNA): TGTGCCAGCAGCTTAAAGACGGGAGTTTCTAATGAGCAGTTCTTC.

This chain links TRBV27 with TRBJ1-4; 8 nucleotides agree with TRBD1. This CDR3 has 15 residues. Trimming took 5 bases from V and 0 from J; bases not matched to a gene: 2. CDR1 and CDR2 from the germline V gene are MNHEY and SMNVEV (reference sequence). The CDR3 DNA reads as TGTGCCAGCAGTGCGGACAGGGCAACTAATGAAAAACTGTTTTTT. Encoded protein: CASSADRATNEKLFF.

The CDR3 region has the DNA TGTGCCAGCAGCAGGACAGGGCGGGAGGGTGAAAAACTGTTTTTT. Its protein product is CASSRTGREGEKLFF. V usage is TRBV27 and J usage is TRBJ1-4; 8 nucleotides line up with TRBD1. Germline V gene sequence: CDR1 MNHEY, CDR2 SMNVEV (reference sequence). The V gene end was trimmed by 6 bases and the J gene end by 7 bases; junction bases not matched to a gene: 10. The CDR3 has 15 residues.

This chain links TRBV7-6 with TRBJ1-3, with unresolved D. CDR1 is SGHVS, CDR2 FNYEAQ, per germline. This CDR3 has 15 amino acids. V lost 2 bases and J 0 bases, leaving 8 bases between the germline ends. CDR3 bases: TGTGCCAGCAGCTTATCCTCTAGCTCTGGAAACACCATATATTTT. It encodes CASSLSSSSGNTIYF. Looking up the rest from reference TRBV7-6 and TRBJ1-3 gives the full variable domain: GAGVSQSPRYKVTKRGQDVALRCDPISGHVSLYWYRQALGQGPEFLTYFNYEAQQDKSGLPNDRFSAERPEGSISTLTIQRTEQRDSAMYRCASSLSSSSGNTIYFGEGSWLTVV.

This rearrangement joins TRBV7-2 to TRBJ1-2; TRBD1 aligns across 8 bases. Germline assignment: CDR1 SGHTA and CDR2 FQGNSA. J gave up 8 bases and V 2 bases, and 7 bases lay outside the gene matches. This CDR3 contains 14 residues. The CDR3 sequence is CASSLMTGENGYTF. The CDR3 nucleotides read TGTGCCAGCAGCTTAATGACAGGGGAGAACGGCTACACCTTC.

This chain connects TRBV11-2 to TRBJ1-4; maybe TRBD1 (5 bases). The CDR3 runs 16 residues. Germline V lookup: CDR1 SGHAT, CDR2 FQNNGV. V lost 1 base and J lost 4, with 13 bases in between. The CDR3 protein is CASSLALGGGNEKLFF. The CDR3 DNA is TGTGCCAGCAGCTTAGCCCTTGGGGGAGGTAATGAAAAACTGTTTTTT. The full variable domain, rest sourced from reference TRBV11-2 and TRBJ1-4, is EAGVAQSPRYKIIEKRQSVAFWCNPISGHATLYWYQQILGQGPKLLIQFQNNGVVDDSQLPKDRFSAERLKGVDSTLKIQPAKLEDSAVYLCASSLALGGGNEKLFFGSGTQLSVL.

The gene calls are TRBV27 and TRBJ2-7; 9 nucleotides match TRBD2. The CDR3 contains 17 residues. V gave up 5 bases and J gave up 3 bases; unmatched junction bases: 14. Germline CDR1 is MNHEY and CDR2 is SMNVEV (reference sequence). The CDR3, as DNA: TGTGCCAGCAGTGCCCGCCCCACGGGACTAGCCTACTACGAGCAGTACTTC. This translates into CASSARPTGLAYYEQYF.

J is TRBJ2-2 and V is TRBV6-2 or TRBV6-3, with 8 bases identical to TRBD2. Germline V CDR1 and CDR2: MNHEY, SVGEGT. The J segment lost 4 bases and the V segment lost 4 bases, leaving 2 bases of the junction unmatched. CDR3 length: 14 amino acids. The CDR3 DNA is TGTGCCAGCAGTTCCGGGAGGGCCACCGGGGAGCTGTTTTTT. Translated: CASSSGRATGELFF.

CDR3 coding DNA: TGTGCCAGCAGTTTTTCGAGCGGGAGGGCCTTTGACAATGAGCAGTTCTTC. Its protein product is CASSFSSGRAFDNEQFF. J is TRBJ2-1 and V is TRBV27; 10 bases align to TRBD2. The CDR3 is 17 amino acids. The germline V gene has CDR1 MNHEY and CDR2 SMNVEV (reference sequence). With 3 bases clipped from V and 5 bases from J, the junction kept 10 bases outside the gene matches.

This chain's CDR3 is CASSFLQRSNQPQHF. The CDR3 nucleotides read TGTGCCAGTAGTTTTTTACAGCGGAGCAATCAGCCCCAGCATTTT. The V call is TRBV19, the J call TRBJ1-5; D gene uncertain. This CDR3 comprises 15 residues. Germline V CDR1 and CDR2: LNHDA, SQIVND (reference sequence). Trimming pared 5 bases from V and 1 base from J, leaving 12 bases between. Using reference TRBV19 and TRBJ1-5 for the parts outside the CDR3, the full variable domain is DGGITQSPKYLFRKEGQNVTLSCEQNLNHDAMYWYRQDPGQGLRLIYYSQIVNDFQKGDIAEGYSVSREKKESFPLTVTSAQKNPTAFYLCASSFLQRSNQPQHFGDGTRLSIL.

V usage is TRBV30 and J usage is TRBJ1-6; the D gene is possibly TRBD1 (5 bases). The CDR3 length is 12 residues. Germline V gene data show CDR1 as GTSNPN and CDR2 as SVGIG (reference sequence). With 5 bases removed from V and 7 bases from J, the gap between germline ends came to 9 bases. The CDR3 is CAWGRANSPLHF. The CDR3 region has the DNA TGTGCCTGGGGCAGGGCAAATTCACCCCTCCACTTT.

The chain is built from TRBV28 and TRBJ2-7; 10 bases align to TRBD1. The germline V gene encodes CDR1 MDHEN and CDR2 SYDVKM. The CDR3 loop spans 15 amino acids. The J segment lost 2 bases and the V segment lost 3 bases, leaving 4 bases of the junction unmatched. CDR3 sequence reads: CASSFVGQGTYEQYF. In nucleotides, the CDR3 is TGTGCCAGCAGTTTTGTGGGACAGGGGACCTACGAGCAGTACTTC.

This clone was detected only once. Mismatch with germline at one junction end may stem from a read error. The chain joins TRBV5-1 to TRBJ2-7, with D unresolved. Per the germline V gene, CDR1 is SGHRS and CDR2 is YFSETQ. This CDR3 comprises 13 residues. This CDR3 reads CASSLETSSEQYF. CDR3 DNA sequence: TGCGCCAGCAGCTTGGAGACTTCCTCCGAGCAGTACTTC.

The chain joins TRBV27 to TRBJ2-7, with TRBD1 matching over 9 bases. Germline assignment: CDR1 MNHEY and CDR2 SMNVEV (reference sequence). The CDR3 consists of 16 residues. V lost 2 bases and J lost 7; bases outside the gene matches: 12. The CDR3 DNA sequence: TGTGCCAGCAGTTTAGGGACAGGGTTGTCTCCGGGGGAGCAGTACTTC. It yields the protein CASSLGTGLSPGEQYF.

The chain employs TRBV7-2 and TRBJ1-5; 8 bases map to TRBD1. CDR1 and CDR2 from the germline V gene are SGHTA and FQGNSA. After removal of 1 base from V and 2 bases from J, the junction contained 4 bases not matched to a gene. The CDR3 covers 16 residues. In DNA form, the CDR3 reads TGTGCCAGCAGCTTAGGCAGGGGGCTAGGCAATCAGCCCCAGCATTTT. Protein product: CASSLGRGLGNQPQHF.

This chain joins TRBV6-5 and TRBJ2-7; 7 nucleotides match TRBD1. The CDR3 runs 14 residues. With V trimmed by 6 bases and J by 2 bases, 7 bases remained unmatched. Germline CDR1 is MNHEY and CDR2 is SVGAGI. The CDR3, as DNA: TGTGCCAGCAGAACACAGGGGTTAGCCTACGAGCAGTACTTC. Translating gives CASRTQGLAYEQYF.

The V gene is TRBV6-2 or TRBV6-3, the J gene TRBJ2-3; 8 bases match TRBD2. Germline V CDR1 and CDR2: MNHEY, SVGEGT. CDR3 length: 14 amino acids. V trimming: 6 bases; J trimming: 1 base; junction bases outside the gene matches: 3. The CDR3 bases are TGTGCCAGCAGCCTCGGGGGGGGCACAGATACGCAGTATTTT. This codes for CASSLGGGTDTQYF.

The rearrangement joins TRBV7-2 to TRBJ1-1; TRBD1 matches at 7 bases. The trim removed 4 bases at V and 4 bases at J, leaving 6 bases unmatched. CDR3 size: 14 residues. Germline V gene data show CDR1 as SGHTA and CDR2 as FQGNSA. The CDR3 here is CASSSRQGPTEAFF. CDR3 sequence (DNA): TGTGCCAGCAGCTCCCGACAGGGACCCACTGAAGCTTTCTTT.

In this sample, this clone turned up a few times. The chain uses TRBV5-1 and TRBJ1-4; 7 bases line up with TRBD1. Germline CDR1 SGHRS, CDR2 YFSETQ. The CDR3 covers 14 residues. With 4 bases clipped from V and 4 bases from J, the junction kept 4 bases outside the gene matches. CDR3 amino acids: CASSPDRINEKLFF. CDR3 coding DNA: TGCGCCAGCAGCCCGGACAGGATTAATGAAAAACTGTTTTTT.

CDR3 coding DNA: TGTGCCTGGAGTACGGGGGTCGCAGGCAATCAGCCCCAGCATTTT. Encoded protein: CAWSTGVAGNQPQHF. The chain has TRBV30 and TRBJ1-5; D perhaps matches TRBD1 (5 bases). This CDR3 comprises 15 residues. From germline, CDR1 is GTSNPN and CDR2 SVGIG (reference sequence). V shed 2 bases and J shed 2 bases, with 13 bases lying between them.

The chain carries TRBV6-5 and TRBJ1-2; weak D call: TRBD1 (6 bases). In germline, CDR1 is MNHEY, CDR2 SVGAGI. The CDR3 length is 14 residues. The germline V and J ends were trimmed by 6 bases and 4 bases, with 15 bases remaining between them. The CDR3 reads CASRSRGARYGYTF. CDR3 in DNA: TGTGCCAGCAGGTCCCGGGGGGCCCGCTATGGCTACACCTTC.

The chain joins TRBV5-1 to TRBJ2-5; D may be TRBD1 (5 bases). The V end lost 0 bases, the J end lost 5 bases, and 14 bases lay between the germline ends. From germline, CDR1 is SGHRS and CDR2 YFSETQ. This CDR3 has 15 amino acids. This CDR3 reads CASSLVAGRLETQYF. DNA for the CDR3: TGCGCCAGCAGCTTGGTGGCAGGGCGGCTGGAGACCCAGTACTTC.

This clone was seen just once. The CDR3 DNA reads TGTGCCAGCAGTTATGGCAGGGCAGGTGGCTACACCTTC. Protein product: CASSYGRAGGYTF. This rearrangement joins TRBV6-5 to TRBJ1-2, with D tentatively TRBD1 (5 bases). V shed 3 bases and J shed 7 bases, with 12 bases lying between them. The germline V gene has CDR1 MNHEY and CDR2 SVGAGI. The CDR3 totals 13 residues.

The rearrangement joins TRBV2 to TRBJ1-2; the D gene is possibly TRBD1 (5 bases). The CDR3 spans 13 residues. Germline V gives CDR1 SNHLY, CDR2 FYNNEI. Trimming shortened V by 6 bases and J by 6 bases, and 14 bases separated the two germline ends. CDR3 DNA: TGTGCCAGCAGAGGCTTGACAGAGGATGGCTACACCTTC. Amino acid sequence: CASRGLTEDGYTF. Combining the CDR3 with reference TRBV2 and TRBJ1-2 gives the whole variable domain EPEVTQTPSHQVTQMGQEVILRCVPISNHLYFYWYRQILGQKVEFLVSFYNNEISEKSEIFDDQFSVERPDGSNFTLKIRSTKLEDSAMYFCASRGLTEDGYTFGSGTRLTVV.